Shown below are 10 T cell receptor beta chains from a single sample sequenced in a study of blood T cell repertoires in COVID-19. Assay used: immunoSEQ multiplex PCR; TCRdb lists only in-frame clones, some missing. This table holds roughly 170,000 clones, roughly 84% found once. Source material: peripheral blood. The source of these receptors is a woman aged 45-59 years with COVID-19, enrolled during active disease.

V usage is TRBV24-1 and J usage is TRBJ1-4; no firm D call. Looked up from germline, CDR1 is KGHDR and CDR2 is SFDVKD. V gave up 5 bases and J gave up 0 bases, with 6 bases separating them. This CDR3 has 14 amino acids. CDR3: CATSGEATNEKLFF. In DNA form, the CDR3 reads TGTGCCACCAGTGGCGAGGCAACTAATGAAAAACTGTTTTTT.

The rearrangement links TRBV30 to TRBJ1-5, with a tentative D call TRBD1 (5 bases). CDR1 and CDR2 from the germline V gene are GTSNPN and SVGIG (reference sequence). The V end was cut by 1 base, the J end by 11 bases, with 15 bases between. The CDR3 runs to 13 residues. CDR3 DNA: TGTGCCTGGAGTGCCACTGGGGCAGTGACCCAGCATTTT. Residues: CAWSATGAVTQHF. The full variable domain, in which reference TRBV30 and TRBJ1-5 provide the parts outside the CDR3, is SQTIHQWPATLVQPVGSPLSLECTVEGTSNPNLYWYRQAAGRGLQLLFYSVGIGQISSEVPQNLSASRPQDRQFILSSKKLLLSDSGFYLCAWSATGAVTQHFGDGTRLSIL.

The V and J genes are TRBV7-2 and TRBJ2-7; D may be TRBD1 (6 bases). Germline lookup yields CDR1 SGHTA and CDR2 FQGNSA. The germline V and J ends were trimmed by 4 bases and 0 bases, with 10 bases remaining between them. The CDR3 is made up of 14 amino acids. This chain's CDR3 is CASSWDKSSYEQYF. The DNA of the CDR3 is TGTGCCAGCAGCTGGGACAAGAGCTCCTACGAGCAGTACTTC.

The chain employs TRBV20-1 and TRBJ1-2; D may be TRBD1 (5 bases). Per germline, CDR1 DFQATT and CDR2 SNEGSKA (reference sequence). This CDR3 comprises 13 residues. Trimming shortened V by 3 bases and J by 2 bases, and 10 bases separated the two germline ends. CDR3 protein: CSASGSGNYGYTF. The CDR3 bases are TGCAGTGCTAGTGGTTCAGGGAACTATGGCTACACCTTC.

The V and J genes are TRBV2 and TRBJ2-2; TRBD1 aligns across 8 bases. Germline CDR1 is SNHLY and CDR2 is FYNNEI. Trimming removed 6 bases from V and 5 bases from J; junction bases left unmatched: 11. This CDR3 has 16 residues. In DNA form, the CDR3 reads TGTGCCAGCAGCGACGAATGGGACAGGCGGACCGGGGAGCTGTTTTTT. Protein sequence: CASSDEWDRRTGELFF. The full variable domain, with the rest looked up from reference TRBV2 and TRBJ2-2, is EPEVTQTPSHQVTQMGQEVILRCVPISNHLYFYWYRQILGQKVEFLVSFYNNEISEKSEIFDDQFSVERPDGSNFTLKIRSTKLEDSAMYFCASSDEWDRRTGELFFGEGSRLTVL.

The J gene is TRBJ1-2, the V gene TRBV19; TRBD1 might be the D (6 bases). CDR3 length: 14 residues. V was cut by 8 bases and J by 5 bases, with 18 bases left in between. Germline assignment: CDR1 LNHDA and CDR2 SQIVND (reference sequence). The CDR3 reads CASGYRDTLYGYTF. The CDR3 nucleotides read TGTGCCAGTGGGTACCGGGACACCCTGTATGGCTACACCTTC.

The chain joins TRBV14 to TRBJ1-1; D is ambiguous. Germline CDR1 is SGHDN and CDR2 is FVKESK. Trimming stripped 1 base from V and 6 bases from J, with 12 bases between. CDR3 length: 14 residues. CDR3 nucleotides: TGTGCCAGCAGCCAAGTTGGTGGCGGGGCTGAAGCTTTCTTT. Its translation is CASSQVGGGAEAFF.

This chain links TRBV29-1 with TRBJ1-6; a weak D match, TRBD1 (6 bases). The CDR3 consists of 16 residues. Trimming removed 0 bases from V and 9 bases from J, with 18 bases in between. Germline lookup yields CDR1 SQVTM and CDR2 ANQGSEA. In nucleotides, the CDR3 is TGCAGCGTTGAAGATCCACAGGGACCATGTGGTTCACCCCTCCACTTT. It encodes CSVEDPQGPCGSPLHF.

The rearrangement links TRBV29-1 to TRBJ2-3, with 7 positions matching TRBD1. Trimming removed 6 bases from V and 0 bases from J; junction bases left unmatched: 6. Germline-derived CDR1 and CDR2 are SQVTM and ANQGSEA. The CDR3 spans 14 residues. CDR3 coding DNA: TGCAGCGTACTGACAGGGTGGAGCACAGATACGCAGTATTTT. This translates into CSVLTGWSTDTQYF.

V usage is TRBV12-3 or TRBV12-4 and J usage is TRBJ1-2, with D perhaps matching TRBD1 (5 bases). The CDR3 spans 11 residues. The V gene lost 7 bases and the J gene lost 6 bases, with 9 bases spanning the gap. As DNA, the CDR3 is TGTGCCAGCACGGGGGGTCATGGCTACACCTTC. Its translation is CASTGGHGYTF.